The rows below give T cell receptor beta chains drawn from one sample of a study of shared clonotypes between healthy human individuals. Sequencing was performed with immunoSEQ multiplex PCR; in TCRdb, only in-frame clones are kept and a portion is missing. The sample gives millions of clones, 85% to 95% of which show up once; 0.1% to 0.15% is in the top ten. Sequenced: naive CD4+ T cells sorted from blood. The receptors were sampled from a man aged 18 to 35 in good health. Each CDR3 is given with its conserved first and last residue. Each record gives: clone size, V gene, CDR3 length, CDR3 protein. Clone size is not always given. Where it is, it says once, few, many or a class for expanded clones.

. | TRBV2 | 11 | CASSPLNEQFF
. | TRBV20-1 | 11 | CSATANSPLHF
. | TRBV7-2 | 16 | CASSLIEGMRAYEQYF
. | TRBV19 | 16 | CASSMRGGQGESPLHF
. | TRBV7-8 | 14 | CASRPRGGGQTQYF
. | TRBV19 | 15 | CASSIGDIQHSPLHF
. | TRBV6-1 | 14 | CASPKQGKSYEQYF
. | TRBV28 | 14 | CASRTGTGDQPQHF
. | TRBV7-3 | 15 | CASSLTSGGADTQYF
. | TRBV29-1 | 14 | CSATDSTDYNEQFF
. | TRBV10-3 | 15 | CAISEVQGTHNEQFF
. | TRBV5-8 | 14 | CASSFGVSNQPQHF
once | TRBV6-7 | 16 | CASRPAGQGNTGELFF
once | TRBV5-1 | 18 | CASSTGQGAIATNEKLFF
. | TRBV12-5 | 16 | CASGLDLLGSPYEQYF
. | TRBV10-3 | 12 | CATTQGSHEQYF
. | TRBV2 | 15 | CASSGRGGMNTEAFF
. | TRBV27 | 15 | CASSPNPLSNQPQHF
. | TRBV5-1 | 16 | CASSLVGTGERSEAFF
once | TRBV30 | 14 | CAWSGTGGSEKLFF
. | TRBV5-1 | 13 | CASSPPAPYEQYF
. | TRBV5-1 | 17 | CASSPVPGTSGNYEQYF
. | TRBV19 | 16 | CASSPATGGGNQPQHF
. | TRBV6-1 | 17 | CASSEAGTGGRIEKLFF
once | TRBV5-1 | 14 | CASSFAGGYYEQYF
. | TRBV12-5 | 17 | CASGLVARDRGSYEQYF
. | TRBV4-3 | 15 | CASSPTGTSYNEQFF
. | TRBV5-1 | 15 | CASSLLRAQDYGYTF
. | TRBV10-3 | 12 | CAISETSYEQYF
once | TRBV7-8 | 14 | CASSPQGQGYGYTF
. | TRBV10-3 | 13 | CASSSTANTEAFF
. | TRBV30 | 14 | CAWSVRGSGVEQYF
. | TRBV19 | 12 | CASRVANYGYTF
. | TRBV28 | 14 | CASSLPRDSYGYTF
. | TRBV6-1 | 13 | CASSDYPRETQYF
. | TRBV5-1 | 15 | CASSPDTTPGSPLHF
. | TRBV2 | 13 | CASSVQGLETQYF
. | TRBV10-2 | 16 | CASSDRGNATNEKLFF
. | TRBV10-3 | 13 | CATKPTGNTEAFF
. | TRBV19 | 14 | CASSDRASTDTQYF
. | TRBV6-6 | 15 | CASTRAGGAQETQYF
. | TRBV6-5 | 13 | CASSSIQGAQQYF
. | TRBV18 | 16 | CASSPDRPSGANVLTF